These 4 T cell receptor beta chains share one sample of origin, sequenced in a study of technical replicates of blood from a handful of donors. Some clones are missing from TCRdb's copy, which holds only in-frame ones; the method was immunoSEQ multiplex PCR. The sample has approximately 79,000 clones, roughly 91% seen once; the top ten hold 0.39%. The material sequenced was T cells isolated from PBMCs. The receptors here all came from a human donor in good health.

V usage is TRBV4-1 and J usage is TRBJ2-7; TRBD2 matches at 8 bases. After removal of 6 bases from V and 2 bases from J, the junction contained 9 bases not matched to a gene. CDR1 and CDR2 (germline): MGHRA, YSYEKL. The CDR3 loop spans 15 amino acids. As DNA, the CDR3 is TGCGCCAGCAGTCCTTTAGCGGGGCTGGCCTACGAGCAGTACTTC. Translating gives CASSPLAGLAYEQYF.

The chain uses TRBV11-2 and TRBJ2-3; D is unclear. This CDR3 has 14 residues. The V gene lost 1 base and the J gene lost 0 bases, with 5 bases spanning the gap. Germline values: CDR1 SGHAT, CDR2 FQNNGV. In DNA, the CDR3 is TGTGCCAGCAGCTTAGGCCAGAGCACAGATACGCAGTATTTT. It yields the protein CASSLGQSTDTQYF.

The rearrangement joins TRBV6-4 to TRBJ2-1, with TRBD1 identical over 7 bases. Germline CDR1 is MRHNA and CDR2 is SNTAGT. The CDR3 contains 13 residues. J gave up 8 bases and V 2 bases, and 3 bases lay outside the gene matches. DNA for the CDR3: TGTGCCAGCAGTGACGAGAGGGGGCATGAGCAGTTCTTC. The encoded protein is CASSDERGHEQFF.

The chain employs TRBV28 and TRBJ1-2; tentative D call: TRBD1 (5 bases). Germline CDR1 is MDHEN and CDR2 is SYDVKM. V lost 5 bases and J lost 7, with 14 bases in between. The CDR3 sequence is 13 residues long. This chain's CDR3 is CASSTSRAIGYTF. In nucleotides, the CDR3 is TGTGCCAGCAGTACCAGCAGGGCGATTGGCTACACCTTC.